The 17 T cell receptor beta chains reported below all come from one sample, sequenced in a study of Graves' ophthalmopathy and Graves' hyperthyroidism. RNA transcripts were the template, and TCR beta CDR3 regions were amplified from them. The workflow started with a first-round RT-PCR run with HTBI primers and then moved on to a second-round multiplex PCR. TCRdb reanalysed the multiplex PCR reads using MiXCR and keeps one entry per CDR3 protein. The sample carries hundreds of thousands of distinct CDR3 sequences, 22% recorded once. The sample was peripheral blood. These receptors were obtained from a woman between 18 and 29 years old with stable Graves' hyperthyroidism. Some clones in this sample may be carry-over from other donors' samples.

Worth noting for this clonotype: This clone may be a read error of a much larger clone one base away. J is TRBJ1-5 and V is TRBV20-1; D is perhaps TRBD1 (6 bases). Trimming stripped 6 bases from V and 5 bases from J, with 14 bases between. The CDR3 is 13 amino acids. Looked up from germline, CDR1 is DFQATT and CDR2 is SNEGSKA (reference sequence). DNA of the CDR3: TGCAGTGCGTCAGGGGTGCCGGATCAGCCCCAGCATTTT. It codes for CSASGVPDQPQHF.

This clonotype turned up a few times. The chain combines TRBV5-1 with TRBJ2-2; 7 nucleotides agree with TRBD1. The germline gives CDR1 SGHRS, CDR2 YFSETQ. V shed 3 bases, J shed 0 bases, and the junction held 5 bases outside the gene matches. There are 16 residues in the CDR3. DNA for the CDR3: TGCGCCAGCAGCTCAAAGACAGGGCCGAACACCGGGGAGCTGTTTTTT. This sequence encodes CASSSKTGPNTGELFF.

The sample holds many counts of this clonotype. The chain employs TRBV11-1 and TRBJ2-7; 12 bases line up with TRBD1. Germline CDR1 reads SGHAT; CDR2 reads FQDESV (reference sequence). V was pared by 5 bases and J by 7 bases, with 15 bases of the junction left unmatched. There are 17 residues in the CDR3. CDR3 in DNA: TGTGCCAGCAGCCCCCCCTATCGGGACAGGGGGCGTTCAGAGCAGTACTTC. Its protein is CASSPPYRDRGRSEQYF.

This clonotype was counted between two and nine times. The CDR3 region has the DNA TGTGCCATCAGTGAGCCTGGCAGGGGGGATGGCTACACCTTC. This encodes CAISEPGRGDGYTF. The V and J genes are TRBV10-3 and TRBJ1-2; 7 bases fit TRBD1. The CDR3 loop spans 14 amino acids. Trimming took 2 bases from V and 6 from J; bases not matched to a gene: 6. Germline loops: CDR1 ENHRY, CDR2 SYGVKD.

This clonotype was counted many times. This chain connects TRBV28 to TRBJ2-5; D call uncertain. The CDR3 has 13 amino acids. Germline CDR1 MDHEN, CDR2 SYDVKM. Trimming took off 3 bases at V and 5 bases at J, with 10 bases between the two ends. CDR3 residues: CASSFLGRETQYF. The CDR3 DNA reads as TGTGCCAGCAGTTTTCTAGGACGCGAGACCCAGTACTTC.

This clonotype was detected many times. This clone may be a read error of a much larger clone one base away. The chain combines TRBV6-2 or TRBV6-3 with TRBJ2-5; D perhaps matches TRBD2 (5 bases). The CDR3 loop spans 15 amino acids. The V gene's germline CDR1 is MNHEY and CDR2 SVGEGT. The CDR3 DNA follows: TGTGCCAGCAACACCATATTGAGGGTGGAAGAGACCAAGTACTTC. It codes for CASNTILRVEETKYF.

The chain carries TRBV6-1 and TRBJ2-5; D unresolved. Germline assignment: CDR1 MNHNS and CDR2 SASEGT. The CDR3 runs to 11 residues. Trimming took 7 bases from V and 5 from J, leaving 8 bases between them. CDR3 DNA sequence: TGTGCCAGCAAGGGTTGGGAGACCCAGTACTTC. This encodes CASKGWETQYF.

This clonotype was seen ten or more times. This chain uses TRBV6-1 with TRBJ2-2, with D perhaps TRBD2 (6 bases). Germline loops: CDR1 MNHNS, CDR2 SASEGT. V was clipped by 2 bases and J by 6 bases, with 10 bases between them. The CDR3 loop spans 14 amino acids. The CDR3 reads CASSESGEAGELFF. For the CDR3, the DNA is TGTGCCAGCAGTGAATCGGGAGAGGCCGGGGAGCTGTTTTTT.

V gene TRBV6-5 combines with J gene TRBJ2-2; no reliable D call. In germline, CDR1 is MNHEY, CDR2 SVGAGI. The V end was cut by 0 bases, the J end by 3 bases, with 11 bases between. The CDR3 length is 16 residues. CDR3: CASSYSGTKDTGELFF. The CDR3 bases are TGTGCCAGCAGTTACTCGGGAACAAAAGACACCGGGGAGCTGTTTTTT.

Ten or more counts support this clonotype. The CDR3 DNA is TGTGCCAGCAGCTCCGGGACAGGGATGTTACAGCCCCAGCATTTT. Residues: CASSSGTGMLQPQHF. The chain combines TRBV7-9 with TRBJ1-5; TRBD1 aligns across 9 bases. V was pared by 4 bases and J by 7 bases, with 8 bases of the junction left unmatched. CDR3 length: 15 amino acids. Germline V lookup: CDR1 SEHNR, CDR2 FQNEAQ (reference sequence).

The sample holds many counts of this clonotype. Relative to the germline gene, one junction end is altered; a read error may explain this. The rearrangement links TRBV6-1 to TRBJ1-2, with 7 bases aligning to TRBD1. CDR3 length: 13 amino acids. CDR1 is MNHNS, CDR2 SASEGT, per germline. The CDR3 coding sequence is TGTGCCAGCAGTGATACAGGGGTGGCCGGCTACCCCTTC. It yields the protein CASSDTGVAGYPF.

This clonotype appeared a single time. The rearrangement links TRBV6-1 to TRBJ2-7, with a tentative D call TRBD2 (5 bases). CDR3 length equals 13 residues. Germline V gene lookup returns CDR1 MNHNS and CDR2 SASEGT. The V gene lost 6 bases and the J gene lost 0 bases, with 9 bases spanning the gap. The CDR3 loop reads CASRGGYSYEQYF. The CDR3 DNA reads TGTGCCAGCAGAGGAGGATACTCCTACGAGCAGTACTTC.

This clonotype has only a few counts. The gene calls are TRBV13 and TRBJ1-2, with D maybe TRBD1 (6 bases). CDR1 PRHDT and CDR2 FYEKMQ come from the germline V gene (reference sequence). V was clipped by 2 bases and J by 4 bases, with 11 bases between them. The CDR3 has 14 residues. Here the CDR3 reads CASSLNRESYGYTF. CDR3 DNA: TGTGCCAGCAGCTTAAACAGGGAAAGCTATGGCTACACCTTC.

The gene calls are TRBV6-1 and TRBJ2-2; D gene uncertain. V dropped 7 bases and J dropped 3 bases, with 12 bases sitting between them. The CDR3 sequence is 14 residues long. The germline V gene encodes CDR1 MNHNS and CDR2 SASEGT. CDR3 protein: CASMVGPDTGELFF. The DNA for the CDR3 is TGTGCCAGCATGGTTGGGCCGGACACCGGGGAGCTGTTTTTT.

This clonotype was detected ten times or more. The genes are TRBV11-2 and TRBJ2-7; 7 bases are a match to TRBD1. The CDR3 runs 12 residues. Germline V CDR1 and CDR2: SGHAT, FQNNGV. J gave up 9 bases and V 5 bases, and 7 bases lay outside the gene matches. Here the CDR3 DNA reads TGTGCCAGCAGCCTCAGGGGGAACGGGCAGTACTTC. Protein product: CASSLRGNGQYF.

This clonotype was seen at least ten times. The J gene is TRBJ1-1, the V gene TRBV6-1; perhaps TRBD1 as D (5 bases). CDR1 is MNHNS, CDR2 SASEGT, per germline. Trimming shortened V by 6 bases and J by 4 bases, and 15 bases separated the two germline ends. The CDR3 covers 14 residues. The CDR3 DNA reads TGTGCCAGCAGCCTCGGGACCGCTGGCACTGAAGCTTTCTTT. It encodes CASSLGTAGTEAFF.

At least ten counts were recorded for this clonotype. V and J are TRBV15 and TRBJ1-1, with a weak D call TRBD1 (5 bases). The V gene's germline CDR1 is LNHNV and CDR2 YYDKDF (reference sequence). V gave up 3 bases and J gave up 9 bases, with 11 bases separating them. The length of the CDR3 is 12 residues. The CDR3 region is CATSSGTAKAFF. The CDR3 DNA reads as TGTGCCACCAGCAGCGGGACGGCTAAAGCTTTCTTT.